One and the same sample provided the 26 T cell receptor beta chains below, sequenced in a study of T cells in Graves' hyperthyroidism and ophthalmopathy. Using RNA transcripts as the source, TCR beta CDR3 regions were amplified. HTBI primers drove first-round RT-PCR of the TCR CDR3. One entry per CDR3 protein results from TCRdb running MiXCR on the multiplex PCR reads. The profile shows about 700,000 distinct CDR3 sequences, 14% of them singletons. The sample consisted of blood. Receptors were obtained from a woman between 18 and 29 years old with Graves' hyperthyroidism.

The V call is TRBV2, the J call TRBJ2-2; 12 nucleotides match TRBD2. The germline CDR1 and CDR2 sequences are SNHLY and FYNNEI. V trimming: 10 bases; J trimming: 4 bases; junction bases outside the gene matches: 16. The CDR3 spans 18 residues. CDR3 bases: TGTGCCACGGAAGGGCCTAAGACTAGCGGGAGTGGCACCGGGGAGCTGTTTTTT. Encoded protein: CATEGPKTSGSGTGELFF.

The sample holds many counts of this clonotype. This chain connects TRBV30 to TRBJ1-3; TRBD1 matches 7 bases. The junction had 6 bases not matched to a gene; V was cut back by 1 base and J by 3 bases. The CDR3 is made up of 15 amino acids. Germline V gene data show CDR1 as GTSNPN and CDR2 as SVGIG (reference sequence). CDR3 bases: TGTGCCTGGAGTGCCGCGACAGGGTTTGGAAACACCATATATTTT. Its translation is CAWSAATGFGNTIYF.

In regard to this clonotype: This may stem from a read error, because a much larger clone lies one nucleotide away. This rearrangement joins TRBV6-1 to TRBJ2-1; D not resolved. V lost 5 bases and J 14 bases, leaving 19 bases between the germline ends. Germline V lookup: CDR1 MNHNS, CDR2 SASEGT. The CDR3 sequence is 13 residues long. The CDR3 reads CASSPPALNQKFF. CDR3 bases: TGTGCCAGCAGTCCCCCTGCGTTAAATCAGAAGTTCTTC.

The chain employs TRBV19 and TRBJ1-1; D not resolved. This CDR3 spans 14 amino acids. Germline V gene sequence: CDR1 LNHDA, CDR2 SQIVND (reference sequence). Between the trimmed V and J ends, which lost 2 bases and 4 bases, there was a span of 11 bases. The CDR3 sequence: CASSISWSSTEAFF. In DNA, the CDR3 is TGTGCCAGTAGTATATCGTGGTCGTCCACTGAAGCTTTCTTT.

The rearrangement uses TRBV27 and TRBJ1-5; D is perhaps TRBD1 (6 bases). Per germline, CDR1 MNHEY and CDR2 SMNVEV (reference sequence). The CDR3 is made up of 15 amino acids. Trimming took 2 bases from V and 7 from J, leaving 15 bases between them. The CDR3 reads CASSLRGARSQPQHF. Here the CDR3 DNA reads TGTGCCAGCAGTTTACGGGGGGCGAGGAGCCAGCCCCAGCATTTT.

This clonotype showed up just a few times. This chain links TRBV5-5 with TRBJ2-7; the D gene could be TRBD1 or TRBD2 (5 bases each). V dropped 1 base and J dropped 0 bases, with 20 bases sitting between them. The CDR3 sequence is 18 residues long. The germline V gene has CDR1 SGHKS and CDR2 YYEKEE (reference sequence). This CDR3 reads CASSLSRLGDPPSYEQYF. In DNA, the CDR3 is TGTGCCAGCAGCTTGTCGAGGCTGGGGGATCCCCCCTCCTACGAGCAGTACTTC.

This clonotype was picked up a small number of times. The CDR3 sequence: CASKGTGELFF. CDR3 nucleotide sequence: TGTGCCAGTAAAGGGACCGGGGAGCTGTTTTTT. The chain uses TRBV19 and TRBJ2-2; unclear D gene. With 7 bases removed from V and 5 bases from J, the gap between germline ends came to 5 bases. The CDR3 sequence is 11 residues long. Germline V CDR1 and CDR2: LNHDA, SQIVND (reference sequence).

This clonotype has at least ten counts. The CDR3 sequence is CSAQESWRWNTEAFF. The CDR3, as DNA: TGCAGTGCTCAAGAGTCGTGGCGGTGGAACACTGAAGCTTTCTTT. The chain is built from TRBV20-1 and TRBJ1-1; no clear D gene. With 5 bases removed from V and 1 base from J, the gap between germline ends came to 17 bases. This CDR3 contains 15 residues. Looked up from germline, CDR1 is DFQATT and CDR2 is SNEGSKA (reference sequence).

This clonotype has at least ten counts. An end of the junction does not agree with germline; a read error may underlie this. CDR3 loop: CSTSLTSGNEQFF. In DNA form, the CDR3 reads TGCAGTACTAGCCTTACTAGCGGGAATGAGCAGTTCTTC. The V and J genes are TRBV20-1 and TRBJ2-1; 9 nucleotides align to TRBD2. Germline lookup yields CDR1 DFQATT and CDR2 SNEGSKA (reference sequence). The CDR3 has 13 amino acids.

This clonotype has a handful of counts. This chain joins TRBV18 and TRBJ2-3; tentative D call: TRBD1 (6 bases). Germline lookup yields CDR1 KGHSH and CDR2 LQKENI. CDR3 length: 15 amino acids. V was trimmed by 4 bases and J by 1 base, leaving 12 bases between them. This CDR3 is CASSRQETGTDTQYF. CDR3 DNA: TGTGCCAGCTCACGACAGGAGACCGGCACAGATACGCAGTATTTT.

This clonotype appeared a few times. V and J are TRBV29-1 and TRBJ1-2; tentative D call: TRBD1 (6 bases). Germline V gene data show CDR1 as SQVTM and CDR2 as ANQGSEA. V lost 3 bases to trimming and J lost 4 bases, with 9 bases between them. This CDR3 is built from 12 residues. This chain's CDR3 is CSVDGTSYGYTF. DNA for the CDR3: TGCAGCGTTGACGGGACAAGCTATGGCTACACCTTC.

This clonotype was counted at least ten times. The CDR3 nucleotides are TGCAGTGCTAGGTCACTAGCGGGATCGGGCAATGAGCAGTTCTTC. This encodes CSARSLAGSGNEQFF. This chain links TRBV20-1 with TRBJ2-1; 10 nucleotides align to TRBD2. Unmatched junction bases numbered 8, after V lost 3 bases and J lost 6 bases. The CDR3 extends over 15 amino acids. Germline assignment: CDR1 DFQATT and CDR2 SNEGSKA (reference sequence).

This clonotype was detected ten times or more. The chain carries TRBV7-6 and TRBJ2-3; a weak D match, TRBD2 (6 bases). The CDR3 runs 17 residues. V was pared by 1 base and J by 3 bases, with 17 bases between. Germline loops: CDR1 SGHVS, CDR2 FNYEAQ. This CDR3 is CASSLGVLVGGTDTQYF. DNA for the CDR3: TGTGCCAGCAGCTTAGGTGTCCTCGTTGGAGGGACAGATACGCAGTATTTT. The whole variable domain, filled in from reference TRBV7-6 and TRBJ2-3, reads GAGVSQSPRYKVTKRGQDVALRCDPISGHVSLYWYRQALGQGPEFLTYFNYEAQQDKSGLPNDRFSAERPEGSISTLTIQRTEQRDSAMYRCASSLGVLVGGTDTQYFGPGTRLTVL.

This clonotype showed up many times. This chain joins TRBV7-9 and TRBJ2-7; 10 nucleotides agree with TRBD2. Germline V gives CDR1 SEHNR, CDR2 FQNEAQ (reference sequence). The V and J ends lost 1 base and 3 bases, in that order; junction bases with no gene match: 12. This CDR3 has 18 amino acids. CDR3 region: CASSLVAGGETWGYEQYF. CDR3 bases: TGTGCCAGCAGCTTAGTAGCGGGAGGAGAGACATGGGGCTACGAGCAGTACTTC.

Many counts were recorded for this clonotype. The J gene is TRBJ2-7, the V gene TRBV28; no clear D gene. Trimming left V 4 bases short and J 2 bases short, with 12 bases between. Germline V gives CDR1 MDHEN, CDR2 SYDVKM. The CDR3 has 14 residues. The DNA for the CDR3 is TGTGCCAGCAGTTCTTGGGCAGTCACCTACGAGCAGTACTTC. It yields the protein CASSSWAVTYEQYF.

V is TRBV6-2 or TRBV6-3 and J is TRBJ2-7, with D possibly matching TRBD1 (6 bases). The CDR3 is 16 amino acids. Germline-derived CDR1 and CDR2 are MNHEY and SVGEGT. The V gene lost 5 bases and the J gene lost 0 bases, with 17 bases spanning the gap. The CDR3 loop is CASSPTGTHSSYEQYF. In DNA form, the CDR3 reads TGTGCCAGCAGTCCTACCGGGACACATAGCTCCTACGAGCAGTACTTC.

This clonotype was observed at least ten times. V and J are TRBV29-1 and TRBJ2-1, with D possibly matching TRBD2 (5 bases). The CDR3 has 13 residues. Trimming left V 8 bases short and J 7 bases short, with 18 bases between. Germline CDR1 reads SQVTM; CDR2 reads ANQGSEA. CDR3 sequence (DNA): TGCAGCTTTCGGACTTGGCCTGGGAATGAGCAGTTCTTC. It is translated as CSFRTWPGNEQFF.

This clonotype occurred many times. This chain connects TRBV20-1 to TRBJ2-3; 8 bases map to TRBD2. From germline, CDR1 is DFQATT and CDR2 SNEGSKA (reference sequence). The trim removed 3 bases at V and 2 bases at J, leaving 13 bases unmatched. The CDR3 extends over 17 amino acids. The CDR3 region is CSARPPGLGGYTDTQYF. CDR3 DNA: TGCAGTGCTAGGCCCCCGGGACTAGGGGGATACACAGATACGCAGTATTTT.

Ten or more counts support this clonotype. The chain has TRBV7-9 and TRBJ2-2, with a weak D call TRBD2 (5 bases). Trimming stripped 4 bases from V and 4 bases from J, with 7 bases between. This CDR3 spans 13 amino acids. Germline CDR1 reads SEHNR; CDR2 reads FQNEAQ (reference sequence). The CDR3 here is CASSSGSTGELFF. Here the CDR3 DNA reads TGTGCCAGCAGCTCGGGGAGCACCGGGGAGCTGTTTTTT.

This clonotype was observed a handful of times. The chain links TRBV20-1 to TRBJ1-3, with TRBD1 matching 8 bases. Germline trimming cut 0 bases from V and 5 bases from J; bases unmatched to any gene: 9. The germline V gene encodes CDR1 DFQATT and CDR2 SNEGSKA (reference sequence). The CDR3 is made up of 16 amino acids. CDR3 residues: CSAREASRGQRNTIYF. Here the CDR3 DNA reads TGCAGTGCTAGAGAAGCGAGCAGGGGGCAAAGAAACACCATATATTTT.

This clonotype occurred a few times. With a much larger clone just one base away, this may be a read error. The chain recombines TRBV28 with TRBJ2-5, with 7 bases that match TRBD1. Germline CDR1 reads MDHEN; CDR2 reads SYDVKM. This CDR3 spans 15 amino acids. V was clipped by 8 bases and J by 2 bases; unmatched bases: 11. The CDR3 spells CASAKTAGGQETQYF. The DNA for the CDR3 is TGTGCCAGCGCAAAAACCGCAGGGGGTCAAGAGACCCAGTACTTC.

The V gene is TRBV7-2, the J gene TRBJ2-7, with 12 bases matching TRBD2. The CDR3 is made up of 16 amino acids. V dropped 3 bases and J dropped 0; count of bases not matched to a gene: 3. Germline-derived CDR1 and CDR2 are SGHTA and FQGNSA. CDR3 bases: TGTGCCAGCAGCTTTCGACTAGCGGGAGCCTCCTACGAGCAGTACTTC. Residues: CASSFRLAGASYEQYF.

Many counts were recorded for this clonotype. This chain links TRBV2 with TRBJ2-5; a possible D gene is TRBD1 (8 bases). CDR1 and CDR2 from the germline V gene are SNHLY and FYNNEI. The CDR3 is made up of 14 amino acids. V lost 11 bases, J lost 2 bases, and 18 bases lay in between. This CDR3 reads CASSGNRGQETQYF. The CDR3 DNA sequence: TGTGCCTCGAGCGGGAACAGGGGGCAAGAGACCCAGTACTTC.

This clonotype was counted ten times or more. The rearrangement uses TRBV5-1 and TRBJ1-2; TRBD1 agrees at 8 bases. The germline CDR1 and CDR2 sequences are SGHRS and YFSETQ. The CDR3 sequence is 15 residues long. V shed 0 bases, J shed 7 bases, and the junction held 8 bases outside the gene matches. CDR3 amino acids: CASSLGGQVGAGYTF. CDR3 bases: TGCGCCAGCAGCTTGGGGGGACAGGTTGGGGCTGGCTACACCTTC.

The chain links TRBV11-2 to TRBJ2-7, with 8 bases aligning to TRBD1. This CDR3 has 17 amino acids. Germline V gene lookup returns CDR1 SGHAT and CDR2 FQNNGV. Germline trimming cut 3 bases from V and 3 bases from J; bases unmatched to any gene: 13. The CDR3 DNA follows: TGTGCCAGCAGCTTGGGGTCCGGGACAGGAGGGGTCTACGAGCAGTACTTC. Amino acids: CASSLGSGTGGVYEQYF. The full variable domain, with the rest looked up from reference TRBV11-2 and TRBJ2-7, is EAGVAQSPRYKIIEKRQSVAFWCNPISGHATLYWYQQILGQGPKLLIQFQNNGVVDDSQLPKDRFSAERLKGVDSTLKIQPAKLEDSAVYLCASSLGSGTGGVYEQYFGPGTRLTVT.

Many counts were recorded for this clonotype. V gene TRBV28 combines with J gene TRBJ1-1, with 7 bases identical to TRBD1. Per the germline V gene, CDR1 is MDHEN and CDR2 is SYDVKM. With 6 bases clipped from V and 0 bases from J, the junction kept 13 bases outside the gene matches. There are 17 residues in the CDR3. The CDR3 DNA reads TGTGCCAGCAGCCAATCCAAACAGGGGCGGATGAACACTGAAGCTTTCTTT. It is translated as CASSQSKQGRMNTEAFF.